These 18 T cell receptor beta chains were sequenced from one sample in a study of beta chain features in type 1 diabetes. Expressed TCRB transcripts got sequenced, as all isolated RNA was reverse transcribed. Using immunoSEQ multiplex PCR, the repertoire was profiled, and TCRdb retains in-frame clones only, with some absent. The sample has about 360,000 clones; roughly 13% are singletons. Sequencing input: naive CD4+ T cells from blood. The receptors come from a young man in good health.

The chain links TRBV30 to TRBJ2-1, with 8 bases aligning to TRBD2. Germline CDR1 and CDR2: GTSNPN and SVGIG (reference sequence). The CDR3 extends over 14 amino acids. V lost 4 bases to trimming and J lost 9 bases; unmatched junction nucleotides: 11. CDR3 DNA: TGTGCCTGGATTGAGGCAGCGGGAGTAAGTGAGCAGTTCTTC. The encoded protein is CAWIEAAGVSEQFF.

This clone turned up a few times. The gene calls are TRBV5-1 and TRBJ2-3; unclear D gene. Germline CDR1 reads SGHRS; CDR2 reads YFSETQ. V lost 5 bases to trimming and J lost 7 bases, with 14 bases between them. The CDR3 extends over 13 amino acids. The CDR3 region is CASRGFGSNTQYF. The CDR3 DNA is TGCGCCAGCAGGGGCTTCGGATCGAATACGCAGTATTTT.

CDR3 in DNA: TGTGCCAGCAGCCATGGCAATCAGCCCCAGCATTTT. It encodes CASSHGNQPQHF. The chain couples TRBV28 to TRBJ1-5; D is undetermined. Germline values: CDR1 MDHEN, CDR2 SYDVKM. This CDR3 has 12 residues. V dropped 6 bases and J dropped 2 bases, with 5 bases sitting between them.

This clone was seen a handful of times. This CDR3 reads CASSLAASSYNEQFF. CDR3 sequence (DNA): TGCGCCAGCAGCTTGGCCGCTAGTTCCTACAATGAGCAGTTCTTC. The J gene is TRBJ2-1, the V gene TRBV5-1; D remains ambiguous. CDR3 length: 15 residues. Trimming removed 0 bases at V and 1 base at J, with 8 bases between. Germline V gene lookup returns CDR1 SGHRS and CDR2 YFSETQ.

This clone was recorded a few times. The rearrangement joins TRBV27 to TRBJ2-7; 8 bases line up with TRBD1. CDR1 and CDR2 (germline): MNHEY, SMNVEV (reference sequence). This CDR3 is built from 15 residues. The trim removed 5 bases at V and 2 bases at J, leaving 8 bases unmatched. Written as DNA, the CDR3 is TGTGCCAGCAGTCCTTCGGGACAGGTAACCTACGAGCAGTACTTC. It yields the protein CASSPSGQVTYEQYF.

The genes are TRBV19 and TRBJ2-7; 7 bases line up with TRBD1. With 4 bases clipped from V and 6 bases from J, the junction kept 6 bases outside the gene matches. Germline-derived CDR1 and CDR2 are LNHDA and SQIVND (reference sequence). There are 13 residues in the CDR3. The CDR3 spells CASSTDREREQYF. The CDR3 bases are TGTGCCAGTAGTACCGACAGGGAACGCGAGCAGTACTTC.

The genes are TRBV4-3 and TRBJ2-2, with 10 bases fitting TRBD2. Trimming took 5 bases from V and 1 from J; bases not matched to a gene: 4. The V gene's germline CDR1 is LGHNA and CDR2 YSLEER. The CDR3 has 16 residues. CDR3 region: CASSVGLAENTGELFF. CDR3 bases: TGCGCCAGCAGCGTTGGACTAGCGGAGAACACCGGGGAGCTGTTTTTT.

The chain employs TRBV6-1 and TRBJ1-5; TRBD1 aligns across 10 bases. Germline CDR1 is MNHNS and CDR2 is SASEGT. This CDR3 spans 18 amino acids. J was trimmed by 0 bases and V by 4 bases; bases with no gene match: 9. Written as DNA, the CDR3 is TGTGCCAGCAGTGGGGACAGGGGAGGGATTAATAGCAATCAGCCCCAGCATTTT. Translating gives CASSGDRGGINSNQPQHF.

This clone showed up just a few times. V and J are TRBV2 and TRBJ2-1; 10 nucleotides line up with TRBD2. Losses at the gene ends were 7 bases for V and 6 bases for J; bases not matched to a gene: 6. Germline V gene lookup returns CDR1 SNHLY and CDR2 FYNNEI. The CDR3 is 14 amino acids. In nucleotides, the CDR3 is TGTGCCAGCAATGTCCTAGCGGGAGCCAATGAGCAGTTCTTC. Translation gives CASNVLAGANEQFF.

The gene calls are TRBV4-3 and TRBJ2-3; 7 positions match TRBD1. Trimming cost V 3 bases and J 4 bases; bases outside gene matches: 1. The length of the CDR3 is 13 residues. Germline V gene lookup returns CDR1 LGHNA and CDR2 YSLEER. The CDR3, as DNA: TGCGCCAGCAGCCAGGACAGGCCAGATACGCAGTATTTT. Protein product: CASSQDRPDTQYF.

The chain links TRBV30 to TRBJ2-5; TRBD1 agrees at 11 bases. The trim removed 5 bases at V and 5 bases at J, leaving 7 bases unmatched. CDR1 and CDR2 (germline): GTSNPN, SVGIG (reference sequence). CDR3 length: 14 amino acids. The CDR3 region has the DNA TGTGCCTGGGCCGCTGGGACAGGGGGTGAGACCCAGTACTTC. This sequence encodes CAWAAGTGGETQYF.

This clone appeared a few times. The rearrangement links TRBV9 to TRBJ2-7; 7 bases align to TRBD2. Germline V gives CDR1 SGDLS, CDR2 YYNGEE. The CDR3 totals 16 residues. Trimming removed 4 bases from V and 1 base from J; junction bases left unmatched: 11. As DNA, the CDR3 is TGTGCCAGCAGCCCAAGGACACTAGCGAATTCCTACGAGCAGTACTTC. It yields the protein CASSPRTLANSYEQYF.

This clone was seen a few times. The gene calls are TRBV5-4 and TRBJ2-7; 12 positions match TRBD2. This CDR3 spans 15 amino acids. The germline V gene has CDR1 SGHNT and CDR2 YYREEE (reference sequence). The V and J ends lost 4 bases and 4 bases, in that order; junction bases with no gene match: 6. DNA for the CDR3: TGTGCCAGCAGCAGACTAGCGGGGGACCCTTACGAGCAGTACTTC. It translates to CASSRLAGDPYEQYF.

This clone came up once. The CDR3 bases are TGTGCCAGCAGGGGCAGGGGGCGCTTTGGAAACACCATATATTTT. It yields the protein CASRGRGRFGNTIYF. The genes are TRBV6-5 and TRBJ1-3; TRBD1 agrees at 8 bases. The V gene end was trimmed by 6 bases and the J gene end by 3 bases; junction bases not matched to a gene: 7. Germline V gene lookup returns CDR1 MNHEY and CDR2 SVGAGI. The CDR3 loop spans 15 amino acids.

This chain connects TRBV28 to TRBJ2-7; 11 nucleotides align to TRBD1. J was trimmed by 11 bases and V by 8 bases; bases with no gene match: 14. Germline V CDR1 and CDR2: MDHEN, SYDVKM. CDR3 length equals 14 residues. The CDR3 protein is CASAAGTGGFWEYF. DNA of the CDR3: TGTGCCAGCGCCGCCGGGACAGGGGGTTTCTGGGAGTACTTC.

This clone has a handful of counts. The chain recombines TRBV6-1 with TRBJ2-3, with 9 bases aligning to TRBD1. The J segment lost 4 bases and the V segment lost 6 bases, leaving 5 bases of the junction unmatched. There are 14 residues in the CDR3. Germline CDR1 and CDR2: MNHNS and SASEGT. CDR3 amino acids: CASRRTGGADTQYF. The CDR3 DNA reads TGTGCCAGCAGACGAACAGGGGGCGCAGATACGCAGTATTTT.

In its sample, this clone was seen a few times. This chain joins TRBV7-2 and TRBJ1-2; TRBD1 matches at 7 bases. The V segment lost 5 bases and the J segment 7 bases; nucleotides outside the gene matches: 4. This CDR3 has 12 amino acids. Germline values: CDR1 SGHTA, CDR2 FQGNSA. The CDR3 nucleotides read TGTGCCAGCAGCGGCGACAGGGCTGGCTACACCTTC. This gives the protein CASSGDRAGYTF.

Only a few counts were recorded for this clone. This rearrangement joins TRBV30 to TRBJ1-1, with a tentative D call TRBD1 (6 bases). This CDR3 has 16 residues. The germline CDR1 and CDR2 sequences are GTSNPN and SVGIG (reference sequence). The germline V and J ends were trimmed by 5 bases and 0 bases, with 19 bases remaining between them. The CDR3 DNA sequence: TGTGCCTGGGGCCCCGGACAGACTTCAATGAACACTGAAGCTTTCTTT. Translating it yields CAWGPGQTSMNTEAFF.